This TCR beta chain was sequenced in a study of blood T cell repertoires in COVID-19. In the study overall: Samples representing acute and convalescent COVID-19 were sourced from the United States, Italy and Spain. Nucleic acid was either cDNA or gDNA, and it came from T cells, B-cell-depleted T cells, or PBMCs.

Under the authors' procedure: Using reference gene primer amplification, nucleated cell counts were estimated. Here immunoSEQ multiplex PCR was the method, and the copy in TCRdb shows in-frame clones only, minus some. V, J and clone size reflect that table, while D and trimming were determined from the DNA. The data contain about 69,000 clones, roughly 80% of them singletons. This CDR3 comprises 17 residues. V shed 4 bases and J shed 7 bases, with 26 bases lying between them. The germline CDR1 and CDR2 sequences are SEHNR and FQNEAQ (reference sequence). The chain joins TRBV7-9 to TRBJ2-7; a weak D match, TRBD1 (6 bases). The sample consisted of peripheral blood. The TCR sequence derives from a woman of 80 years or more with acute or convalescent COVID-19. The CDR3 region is CASSSPGDRLDLGEQYF. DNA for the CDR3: TGTGCCAGCAGCTCCCCCGGCGACAGGTTGGACCTGGGGGAGCAGTACTTC.